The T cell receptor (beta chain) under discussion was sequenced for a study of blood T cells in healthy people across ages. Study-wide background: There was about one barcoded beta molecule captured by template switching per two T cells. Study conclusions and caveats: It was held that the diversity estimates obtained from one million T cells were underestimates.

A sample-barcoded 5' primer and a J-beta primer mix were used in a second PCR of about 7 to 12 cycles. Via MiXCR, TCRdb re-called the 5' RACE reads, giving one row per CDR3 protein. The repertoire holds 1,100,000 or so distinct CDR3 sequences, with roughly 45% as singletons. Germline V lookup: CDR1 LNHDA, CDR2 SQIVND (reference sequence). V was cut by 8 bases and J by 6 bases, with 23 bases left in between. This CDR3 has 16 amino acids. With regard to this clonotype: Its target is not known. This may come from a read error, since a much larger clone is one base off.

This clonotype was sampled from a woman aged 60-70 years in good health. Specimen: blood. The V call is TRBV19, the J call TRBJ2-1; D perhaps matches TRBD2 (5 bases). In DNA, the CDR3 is TGTGCCAGTTTGGGGTCGGGAATCGATCCCTGCAATGAGCAGTTCTTC. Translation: CASLGSGIDPCNEQFF. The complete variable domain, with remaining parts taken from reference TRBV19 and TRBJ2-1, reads DGGITQSPKYLFRKEGQNVTLSCEQNLNHDAMYWYRQDPGQGLRLIYYSQIVNDFQKGDIAEGYSVSREKKESFPLTVTSAQKNPTAFYLCASLGSGIDPCNEQFFGPGTRLTVL.